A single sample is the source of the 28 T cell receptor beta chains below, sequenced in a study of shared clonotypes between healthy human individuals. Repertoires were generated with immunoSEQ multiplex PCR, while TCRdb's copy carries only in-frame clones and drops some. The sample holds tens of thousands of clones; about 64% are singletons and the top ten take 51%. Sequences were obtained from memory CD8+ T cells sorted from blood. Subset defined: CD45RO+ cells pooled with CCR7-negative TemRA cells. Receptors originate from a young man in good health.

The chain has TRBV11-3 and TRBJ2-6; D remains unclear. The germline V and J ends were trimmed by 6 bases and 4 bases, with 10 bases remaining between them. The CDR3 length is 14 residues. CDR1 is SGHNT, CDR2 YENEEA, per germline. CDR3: CASSIGYGANVLTF. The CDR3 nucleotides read TGTGCCAGCAGTATCGGGTACGGGGCCAACGTCCTGACTTTC.

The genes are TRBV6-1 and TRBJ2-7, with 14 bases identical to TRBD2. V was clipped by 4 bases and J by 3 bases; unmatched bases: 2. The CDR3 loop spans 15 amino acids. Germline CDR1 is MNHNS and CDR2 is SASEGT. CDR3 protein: CASSVGTSGSYEQYF. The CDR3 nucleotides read TGTGCCAGCAGTGTTGGGACTAGCGGGAGCTACGAGCAGTACTTC.

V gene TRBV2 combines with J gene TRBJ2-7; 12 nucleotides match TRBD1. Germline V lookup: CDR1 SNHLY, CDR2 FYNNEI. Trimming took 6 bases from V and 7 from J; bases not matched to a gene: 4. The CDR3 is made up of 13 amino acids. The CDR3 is CASSRDRGQEQYF. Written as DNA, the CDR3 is TGTGCCAGCAGCCGGGACAGGGGGCAGGAGCAGTACTTC.

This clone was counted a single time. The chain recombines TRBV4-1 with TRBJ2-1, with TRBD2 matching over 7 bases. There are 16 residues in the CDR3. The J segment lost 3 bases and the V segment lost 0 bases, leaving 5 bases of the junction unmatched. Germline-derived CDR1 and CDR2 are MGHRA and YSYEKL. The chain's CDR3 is CASSQEWLADYNEQFF. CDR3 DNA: TGCGCCAGCAGCCAAGAATGGCTAGCGGACTACAATGAGCAGTTCTTC.

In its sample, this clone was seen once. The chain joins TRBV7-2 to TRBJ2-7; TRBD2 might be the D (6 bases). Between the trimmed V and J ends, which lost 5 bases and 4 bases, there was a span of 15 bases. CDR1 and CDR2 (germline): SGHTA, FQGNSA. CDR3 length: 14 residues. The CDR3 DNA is TGTGCCAGCAGCCCGACGGGGGTATTGTACGAGCAGTACTTC. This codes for CASSPTGVLYEQYF.

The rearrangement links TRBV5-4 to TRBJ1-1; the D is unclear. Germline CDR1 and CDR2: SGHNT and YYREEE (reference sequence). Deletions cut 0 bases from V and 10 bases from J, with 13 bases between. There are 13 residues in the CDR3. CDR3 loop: CASSLAGLGIAFF. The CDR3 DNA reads TGTGCCAGCAGCTTGGCCGGACTTGGGATAGCTTTCTTT.

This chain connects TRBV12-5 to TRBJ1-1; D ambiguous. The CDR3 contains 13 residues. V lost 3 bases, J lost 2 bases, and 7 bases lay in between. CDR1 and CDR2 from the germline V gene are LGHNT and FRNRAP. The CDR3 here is CASGFSGNTEAFF. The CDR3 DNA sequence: TGTGCTAGTGGTTTTTCAGGAAACACTGAAGCTTTCTTT.

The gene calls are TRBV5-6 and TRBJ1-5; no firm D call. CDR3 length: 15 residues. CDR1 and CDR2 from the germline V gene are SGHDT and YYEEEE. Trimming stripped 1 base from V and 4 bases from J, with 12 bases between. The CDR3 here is CASSLFSQDNQPQHF. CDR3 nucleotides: TGTGCCAGCAGCTTGTTTAGCCAGGATAATCAGCCCCAGCATTTT.

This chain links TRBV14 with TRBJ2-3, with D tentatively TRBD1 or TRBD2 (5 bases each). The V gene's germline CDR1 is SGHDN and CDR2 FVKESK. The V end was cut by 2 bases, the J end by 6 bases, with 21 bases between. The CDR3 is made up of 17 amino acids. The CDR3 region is CASSQRIVRDPPDTQYF. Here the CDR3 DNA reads TGTGCCAGCAGCCAAAGAATAGTCCGGGACCCCCCGGATACGCAGTATTTT.

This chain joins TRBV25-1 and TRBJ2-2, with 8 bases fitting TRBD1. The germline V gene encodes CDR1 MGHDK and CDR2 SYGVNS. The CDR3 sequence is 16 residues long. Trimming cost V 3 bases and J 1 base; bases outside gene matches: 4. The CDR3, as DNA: TGTGCCAGCAGTGATCCCGACAGGGGGAACACCGGGGAGCTGTTTTTT. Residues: CASSDPDRGNTGELFF.

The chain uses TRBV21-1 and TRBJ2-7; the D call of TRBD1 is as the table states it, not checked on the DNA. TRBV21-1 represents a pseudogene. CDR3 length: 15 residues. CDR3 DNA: TGTGCCAGCAGCAAAACGGGACAGGGGTTCGTCGAGCAGTACTTC. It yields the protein CASSKTGQGFVEQYF.

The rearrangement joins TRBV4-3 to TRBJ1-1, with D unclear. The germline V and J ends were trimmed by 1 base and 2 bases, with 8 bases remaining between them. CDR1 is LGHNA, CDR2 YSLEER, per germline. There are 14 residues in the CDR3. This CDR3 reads CASSQVVTNTEAFF. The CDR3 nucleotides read TGCGCCAGCAGCCAAGTGGTCACCAACACTGAAGCTTTCTTT.

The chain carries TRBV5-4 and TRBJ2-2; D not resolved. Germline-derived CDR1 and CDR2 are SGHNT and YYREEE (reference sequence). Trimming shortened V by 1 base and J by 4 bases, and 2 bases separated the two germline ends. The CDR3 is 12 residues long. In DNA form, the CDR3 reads TGTGCCAGCAGCTTGTTCACCGGGGAGCTGTTTTTT. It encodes CASSLFTGELFF.

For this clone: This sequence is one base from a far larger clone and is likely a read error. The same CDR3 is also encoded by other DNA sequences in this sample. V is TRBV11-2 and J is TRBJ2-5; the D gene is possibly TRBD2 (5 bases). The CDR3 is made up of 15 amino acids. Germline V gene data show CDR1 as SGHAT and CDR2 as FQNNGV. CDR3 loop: CASSFWGAGQETQYF. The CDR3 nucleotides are TGTGCTAGCAGCTTTTGGGGAGCTGGCCAAGAGACCCAGTACTTC. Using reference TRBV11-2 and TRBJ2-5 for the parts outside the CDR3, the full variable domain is EAGVAQSPRYKIIEKRQSVAFWCNPISGHATLYWYQQILGQGPKLLIQFQNNGVVDDSQLPKDRFSAERLKGVDSTLKIQPAKLEDSAVYLCASSFWGAGQETQYFGPGTRLLVL.

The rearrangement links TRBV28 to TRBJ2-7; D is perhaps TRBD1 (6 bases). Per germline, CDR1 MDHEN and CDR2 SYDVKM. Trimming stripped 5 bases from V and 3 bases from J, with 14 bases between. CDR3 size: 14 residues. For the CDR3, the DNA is TGTGCCAGCAGTCCTGCAGGGGCGGACTACGAGCAGTACTTC. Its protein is CASSPAGADYEQYF.

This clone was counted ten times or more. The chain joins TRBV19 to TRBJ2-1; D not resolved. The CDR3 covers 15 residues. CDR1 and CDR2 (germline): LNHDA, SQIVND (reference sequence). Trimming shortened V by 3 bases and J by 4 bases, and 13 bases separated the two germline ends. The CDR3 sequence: CASSIGPDPYNEQFF. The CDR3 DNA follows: TGTGCCAGTAGTATTGGGCCCGACCCATACAATGAGCAGTTCTTC.

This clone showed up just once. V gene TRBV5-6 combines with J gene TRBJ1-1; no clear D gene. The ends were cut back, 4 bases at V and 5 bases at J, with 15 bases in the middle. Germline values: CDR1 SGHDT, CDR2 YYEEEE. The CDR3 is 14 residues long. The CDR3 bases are TGTGCCAGCAGCGCCGTGGGCGTGGGGACTGAAGCTTTCTTT. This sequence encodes CASSAVGVGTEAFF.

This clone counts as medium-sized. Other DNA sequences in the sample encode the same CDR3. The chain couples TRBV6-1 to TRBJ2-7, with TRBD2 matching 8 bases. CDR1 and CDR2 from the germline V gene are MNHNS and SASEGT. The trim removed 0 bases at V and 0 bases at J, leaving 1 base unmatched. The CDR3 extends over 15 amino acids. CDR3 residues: CASSEALAGSYEQYF. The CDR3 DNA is TGTGCCAGCAGTGAAGCGCTAGCGGGCTCCTACGAGCAGTACTTC.

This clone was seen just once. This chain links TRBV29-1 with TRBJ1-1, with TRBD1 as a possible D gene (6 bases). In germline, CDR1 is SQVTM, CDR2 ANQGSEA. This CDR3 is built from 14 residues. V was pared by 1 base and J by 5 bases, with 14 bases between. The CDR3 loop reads CSVEGGALGTEAFF. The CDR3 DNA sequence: TGCAGCGTTGAAGGGGGGGCTCTGGGGACTGAAGCTTTCTTT.

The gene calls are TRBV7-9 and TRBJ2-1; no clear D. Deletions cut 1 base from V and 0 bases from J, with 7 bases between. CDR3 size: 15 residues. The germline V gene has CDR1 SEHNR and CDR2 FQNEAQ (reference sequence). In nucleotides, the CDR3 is TGTGCCAGCAGCTTAGGAGTCGGCTCCTACAATGAGCAGTTCTTC. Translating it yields CASSLGVGSYNEQFF. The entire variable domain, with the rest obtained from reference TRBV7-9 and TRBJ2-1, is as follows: DTGVSQNPRHKITKRGQNVTFRCDPISEHNRLYWYRQTLGQGPEFLTYFQNEAQLEKSRLLSDRFSAERPKGSFSTLEIQRTEQGDSAMYLCASSLGVGSYNEQFFGPGTRLTVL.

This CDR3 reads CASSILSAGGDEQYF. As DNA, the CDR3 is TGTGCCAGTAGTATCCTCTCAGCGGGAGGTGACGAGCAGTACTTC. V is TRBV19 and J is TRBJ2-7, with 9 positions matching TRBD2. The CDR3 runs to 15 residues. Germline V gives CDR1 LNHDA, CDR2 SQIVND (reference sequence). With 3 bases clipped from V and 5 bases from J, the junction kept 8 bases outside the gene matches.

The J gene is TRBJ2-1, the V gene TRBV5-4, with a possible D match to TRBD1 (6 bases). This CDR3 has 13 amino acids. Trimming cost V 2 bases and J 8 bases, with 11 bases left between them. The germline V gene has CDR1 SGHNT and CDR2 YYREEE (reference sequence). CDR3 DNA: TGTGCCAGCAGCTTAGGGGGAATTGATGAGCAGTTCTTC. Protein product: CASSLGGIDEQFF.

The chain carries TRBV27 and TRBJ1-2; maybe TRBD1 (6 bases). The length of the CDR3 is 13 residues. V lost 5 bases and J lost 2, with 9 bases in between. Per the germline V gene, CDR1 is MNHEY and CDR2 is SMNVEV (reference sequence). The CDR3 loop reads CASSDRMNYGYTF. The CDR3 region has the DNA TGTGCCAGCAGTGACAGGATGAACTATGGCTACACCTTC.

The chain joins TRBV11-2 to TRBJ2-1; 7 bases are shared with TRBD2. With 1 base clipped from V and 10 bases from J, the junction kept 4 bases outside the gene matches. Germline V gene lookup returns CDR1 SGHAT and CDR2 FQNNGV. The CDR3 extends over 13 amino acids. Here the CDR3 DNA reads TGTGCCAGCAGCTTAGCTAGCGGTAGGGAGCAGTTCTTC. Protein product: CASSLASGREQFF.

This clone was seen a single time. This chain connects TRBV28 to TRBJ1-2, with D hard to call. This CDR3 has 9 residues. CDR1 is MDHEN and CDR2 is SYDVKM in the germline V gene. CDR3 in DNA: TGTGCGGGGTTTATTGGCTACACCTTC. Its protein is CAGFIGYTF.

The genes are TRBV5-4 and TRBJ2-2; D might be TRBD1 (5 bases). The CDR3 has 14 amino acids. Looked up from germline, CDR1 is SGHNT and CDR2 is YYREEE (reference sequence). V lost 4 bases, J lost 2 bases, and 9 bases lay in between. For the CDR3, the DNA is TGTGCCAGCAGCATAGGACAAAACACCGGGGAGCTGTTTTTT. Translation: CASSIGQNTGELFF.

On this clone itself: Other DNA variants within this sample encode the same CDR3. The CDR3 nucleotides are TGTGCCAGCAGACCTGGACTAGCGGGAGGGACCGGGGAGCTGTTTTTT. It codes for CASRPGLAGGTGELFF. The genes are TRBV7-9 and TRBJ2-2; 15 bases are a match to TRBD2. V was pared by 6 bases and J by 5 bases, with 4 bases of the junction left unmatched. Germline values: CDR1 SEHNR, CDR2 FQNEAQ (reference sequence). The CDR3 has 16 residues.

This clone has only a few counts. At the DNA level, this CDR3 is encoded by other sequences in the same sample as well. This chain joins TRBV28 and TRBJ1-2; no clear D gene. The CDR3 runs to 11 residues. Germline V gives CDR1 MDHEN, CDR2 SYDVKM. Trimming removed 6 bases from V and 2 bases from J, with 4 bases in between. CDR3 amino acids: CASSKNYGYTF. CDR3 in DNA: TGTGCCAGCAGCAAGAACTATGGCTACACCTTC.